Below are 32 T cell receptor beta chains sequenced from a single sample in a study of T cells after yellow fever vaccination. One entry per CDR3 protein results from TCRdb running MiXCR on the 5' RACE reads. The sample records a few hundred thousand distinct CDR3 sequences, about 7% being singletons. This material consisted of CD4+ T cells sorted from PBMCs, taken 15 days after the yellow fever booster vaccination. The source is a man aged 25 to 40 who received the YFV17D yellow fever vaccine.

This clonotype has a count of ten or more. Here the CDR3 reads CASRGTSSYEQFF. CDR3 coding DNA: TGCGCCAGCAGAGGGACTAGCAGCTATGAGCAGTTCTTC. This chain links TRBV5-1 with TRBJ2-1; TRBD2 aligns across 9 bases. The V and J ends lost 5 bases and 8 bases, in that order; junction bases with no gene match: 5. CDR1 is SGHRS and CDR2 is YFSETQ in the germline V gene. CDR3 length: 13 residues.

This clonotype has a handful of counts. This could be a read error, since a much larger clone is one nucleotide away. The chain recombines TRBV12-3 or TRBV12-4 with TRBJ2-5; the D gene is possibly TRBD2 (6 bases). This CDR3 contains 14 residues. Trimming stripped 3 bases from V and 5 bases from J, with 13 bases between. CDR3 sequence reads: CASSFREARETQYF. The DNA for the CDR3 is TGTGCCAGCAGTTTTAGGGAGGCGAGGGAGACCCAGTACTTC.

The chain has TRBV30 and TRBJ2-1, with D tentatively TRBD2 (6 bases). Trimming shortened V by 5 bases and J by 2 bases, and 13 bases separated the two germline ends. The CDR3 is made up of 14 amino acids. From germline, CDR1 is GTSNPN and CDR2 SVGIG (reference sequence). This CDR3 reads CAWGVRRAYNEQFF. DNA of the CDR3: TGTGCCTGGGGGGTCAGGAGGGCCTACAATGAGCAGTTCTTC.

This chain connects TRBV12-3 or TRBV12-4 to TRBJ2-7; the D gene is possibly TRBD2 (5 bases). The CDR3 has 14 residues. The V end lost 3 bases, the J end lost 4 bases, and 13 bases lay between the germline ends. CDR3 in amino acids: CASSLVGDSYEQYF. In nucleotides, the CDR3 is TGTGCCAGCAGTTTGGTGGGAGATTCGTACGAGCAGTACTTC.

This clonotype was picked up a small number of times. The chain joins TRBV7-6 to TRBJ2-1; tentatively, D is TRBD1 (5 bases). V gave up 5 bases and J gave up 5 bases, with 16 bases separating them. CDR3 length equals 15 residues. The V gene's germline CDR1 is SGHVS and CDR2 FNYEAQ. Written as DNA, the CDR3 is TGTGCCAGCAGCCCCTGGGGCCTTAGAAACAATGAGCAGTTCTTC. Amino acid sequence: CASSPWGLRNNEQFF.

There are many counts of this clonotype. This chain uses TRBV29-1 with TRBJ2-4; D is possibly TRBD1 (5 bases). CDR3 length: 13 residues. The germline CDR1 and CDR2 sequences are SQVTM and ANQGSEA. V lost 3 bases to trimming and J lost 7 bases, with 13 bases between them. The CDR3 region has the DNA TGCAGCGTTGATGGCCAGGGTAGGAACATTCAGTACTTC. Amino acid sequence: CSVDGQGRNIQYF. Filled out from reference TRBV29-1 and TRBJ2-4, the complete variable domain reads SAVISQKPSRDICQRGTSLTIQCQVDSQVTMMFWYRQQPGQSLTLIATANQGSEATYESGFVIDKFPISRPNLTFSTLTVSNMSPEDSSIYLCSVDGQGRNIQYFGAGTRLSVL.

This clonotype was counted between two and nine times. The V and J genes are TRBV7-2 and TRBJ2-7; unclear D gene. This CDR3 is built from 14 residues. Germline values: CDR1 SGHTA, CDR2 FQGNSA. Trimming pared 1 base from V and 3 bases from J, leaving 10 bases between. CDR3 coding DNA: TGTGCCAGCAGCTTAGAATCCGCAGACTACGAGCAGTACTTC. It codes for CASSLESADYEQYF.

This clonotype has a count of ten or more. The rearrangement uses TRBV20-1 and TRBJ1-3, with TRBD1 as a possible D gene (6 bases). This CDR3 region has 13 residues. Germline lookup yields CDR1 DFQATT and CDR2 SNEGSKA (reference sequence). The ends were cut back, 5 bases at V and 8 bases at J, with 16 bases in the middle. The CDR3: CSAQRTARDTIYF. The CDR3 DNA reads TGCAGTGCTCAGCGGACAGCGAGGGACACCATATATTTT.

Only a few counts were recorded for this clonotype. V and J are TRBV9 and TRBJ1-5, with a weak D call TRBD1 (6 bases). In germline, CDR1 is SGDLS, CDR2 YYNGEE. The CDR3 contains 14 residues. The V end was cut by 4 bases, the J end by 8 bases, with 16 bases between. The CDR3 sequence is CASSQEQGPEPQHF. The DNA of the CDR3 is TGTGCCAGCAGCCAGGAACAGGGCCCCGAGCCCCAGCATTTT.

This clonotype was detected ten times or more. This rearrangement joins TRBV6-2 or TRBV6-3 to TRBJ1-1; TRBD1 agrees at 8 bases. There are 16 residues in the CDR3. Germline loops: CDR1 MNHEY, CDR2 SVGEGT. Losses at the gene ends were 6 bases for V and 1 base for J; bases not matched to a gene: 10. The CDR3 sequence: CASRLRTGRRNTEAFF. The CDR3 nucleotides are TGTGCCAGCAGGCTACGGACAGGGAGAAGGAACACTGAAGCTTTCTTT.

This clonotype was picked up many times. The chain employs TRBV5-1 and TRBJ1-1, with a weak D call TRBD1 (6 bases). The V gene's germline CDR1 is SGHRS and CDR2 YFSETQ. This CDR3 region has 16 residues. Trimming pared 2 bases from V and 10 bases from J, leaving 24 bases between. In DNA, the CDR3 is TGCGCCAGCAGCTTCTCCGGGACATCTTCTACCTGGGGAGCTTTCTTT. It encodes CASSFSGTSSTWGAFF.

V and J are TRBV11-2 and TRBJ2-7; 14 nucleotides agree with TRBD2. Germline lookup yields CDR1 SGHAT and CDR2 FQNNGV. V shed 4 bases, J shed 6 bases, and the junction held 5 bases outside the gene matches. This CDR3 contains 15 residues. The CDR3: CASSSGTSGSFEQYF. The CDR3 coding sequence is TGTGCCAGCAGCTCCGGGACTAGCGGGAGTTTCGAGCAGTACTTC.

This clonotype was recorded at least ten times. The V and J genes are TRBV28 and TRBJ2-3, with TRBD2 matching 7 bases. The germline CDR1 and CDR2 sequences are MDHEN and SYDVKM. V lost 6 bases and J lost 5; bases outside the gene matches: 11. CDR3 length: 15 residues. The CDR3, as DNA: TGTGCCAGCAGCCCCTGGGGAGGGCAAGGAGATACGCAGTATTTT. It specifies CASSPWGGQGDTQYF. Based on the CDR3 plus reference TRBV28 and TRBJ2-3, the full variable domain is DVKVTQSSRYLVKRTGEKVFLECVQDMDHENMFWYRQDPGLGLRLIYFSYDVKMKEKGDIPEGYSVSREKKERFSLILESASTNQTSMYLCASSPWGGQGDTQYFGPGTRLTVL.

This clonotype has at least ten counts. This chain joins TRBV16 and TRBJ2-1; D is tentatively TRBD1 or TRBD2 (6 bases each). V lost 4 bases and J 8 bases, leaving 15 bases between the germline ends. From germline, CDR1 is KGHSY and CDR2 FQNENV. CDR3 length: 14 amino acids. CDR3 sequence reads: CASSLRRGAHEQFF. DNA for the CDR3: TGTGCCAGCAGCCTCCGAAGGGGGGCGCATGAGCAGTTCTTC.

The chain uses TRBV5-1 and TRBJ2-5, with TRBD2 matching over 12 bases. In germline, CDR1 is SGHRS, CDR2 YFSETQ. Germline trimming cut 1 base from V and 5 bases from J; bases unmatched to any gene: 6. The CDR3 has 16 residues. The CDR3 nucleotides are TGCGCCAGCAGCTTGACTAGCGGGGGGCCCGAGGAGACCCAGTACTTC. Translation gives CASSLTSGGPEETQYF.

The chain links TRBV20-1 to TRBJ2-1; D call uncertain. The germline gives CDR1 DFQATT, CDR2 SNEGSKA (reference sequence). The length of the CDR3 is 14 residues. V was trimmed by 0 bases and J by 7 bases, leaving 13 bases between them. CDR3 DNA: TGCAGTGCTAGAGATTTCCCCAACCGGAATGAGCAGTTCTTC. Protein product: CSARDFPNRNEQFF.

This clonotype was counted a few times. V gene TRBV12-3 or TRBV12-4 combines with J gene TRBJ2-7, with a tentative D call TRBD1 (6 bases). With 3 bases removed from V and 5 bases from J, the gap between germline ends came to 11 bases. CDR3 length: 13 amino acids. In nucleotides, the CDR3 is TGTGCCAGCAGTTTTCACAGGGCGCACGAGCAGTACTTC. This codes for CASSFHRAHEQYF.

This clonotype was recorded many times. The chain links TRBV3-1 to TRBJ2-7; no definite D call. The length of the CDR3 is 13 residues. Germline CDR1 is LGHDT and CDR2 is YNNKEL (reference sequence). Trimming shortened V by 5 bases and J by 4 bases, and 12 bases separated the two germline ends. DNA of the CDR3: TGTGCCAGCAGCTCTCGTAGGAGTTACGAGCAGTACTTC. Amino acids: CASSSRRSYEQYF.

The sample holds a few counts of this clonotype. Here the CDR3 DNA reads TGTGCCAGCAGCTTGGAACCAGGCGGCGACAATGAGCAGTTCTTC. Its translation: CASSLEPGGDNEQFF. V and J are TRBV5-4 and TRBJ2-1; no clear D. The V end lost 0 bases, the J end lost 5 bases, and 12 bases lay between the germline ends. Germline values: CDR1 SGHNT, CDR2 YYREEE (reference sequence). The CDR3 is made up of 15 amino acids.

This clonotype came up many times. The J gene is TRBJ2-3, the V gene TRBV11-3; D not certain. Trimming pared 1 base from V and 1 base from J, leaving 9 bases between. CDR1 SGHNT and CDR2 YENEEA come from the germline V gene. This CDR3 has 15 residues. The CDR3 bases are TGTGCCAGCAGCTTAGGGGGTGATGGCACAGATACGCAGTATTTT. Its translation: CASSLGGDGTDTQYF.

The genes are TRBV4-3 and TRBJ2-7, with D perhaps matching TRBD2 (6 bases). The V gene's germline CDR1 is LGHNA and CDR2 YSLEER. This CDR3 comprises 16 residues. V shed 1 base and J shed 5 bases, with 18 bases lying between them. This chain's CDR3 is CASSQGHYQGGNEQYF. Here the CDR3 DNA reads TGCGCCAGCAGCCAAGGGCACTACCAGGGCGGGAACGAGCAGTACTTC.

This clonotype was seen more than once but under ten times. This sequence joins TRBV28 and TRBJ2-1; D unresolved. Trimming stripped 1 base from V and 6 bases from J, with 10 bases between. CDR1 is MDHEN, CDR2 SYDVKM, per germline. The CDR3 consists of 14 residues. The CDR3 loop is CASSLFSWSNEQFF. The CDR3, as DNA: TGTGCCAGCAGTTTATTCAGTTGGTCCAATGAGCAGTTCTTC.

This clonotype was seen a few times. The CDR3 sequence is CASSRAGATYEQYF. Here the CDR3 DNA reads TGTGCCAGCAGCCGAGCCGGGGCCACCTACGAGCAGTACTTC. The V and J genes are TRBV3-1 and TRBJ2-7; D tentatively reads TRBD1 or TRBD2 (5 bases each). The ends were cut back, 4 bases at V and 2 bases at J, with 12 bases in the middle. The V gene's germline CDR1 is LGHDT and CDR2 YNNKEL (reference sequence). This CDR3 contains 14 residues.

The DNA of the CDR3 is TGTGCCAGCAGTTCCAAGAGAGATACGCAGTATTTT. This codes for CASSSKRDTQYF. This chain joins TRBV6-2 or TRBV6-3 and TRBJ2-3; D gene ambiguous. Trimming removed 4 bases at V and 5 bases at J, with 7 bases between. Germline lookup yields CDR1 MNHEY and CDR2 SVGEGT. The CDR3 has 12 amino acids.

Only a few counts were recorded for this clonotype. The chain links TRBV7-9 to TRBJ1-1, with D possibly being TRBD1 (6 bases). The CDR3 totals 15 residues. CDR1 and CDR2 from the germline V gene are SEHNR and FQNEAQ (reference sequence). V lost 6 bases, J lost 4 bases, and 18 bases lay in between. The CDR3 loop reads CASSLDRWGSTEAFF. CDR3 DNA: TGTGCCAGCAGTCTAGACAGGTGGGGAAGCACTGAAGCTTTCTTT.

V gene TRBV20-1 combines with J gene TRBJ2-7; 8 nucleotides line up with TRBD1. Germline trimming cut 1 base from V and 5 bases from J; bases unmatched to any gene: 7. Germline V gives CDR1 DFQATT, CDR2 SNEGSKA (reference sequence). This CDR3 is built from 14 residues. CDR3 nucleotide sequence: TGCAGTGCTAGAGGGGCAGGGGGCTTCGACGAGCAGTACTTC. It translates to CSARGAGGFDEQYF.

This clonotype has just a few counts. The rearrangement joins TRBV18 to TRBJ2-3, with D uncertain. This CDR3 has 14 residues. Germline V CDR1 and CDR2: KGHSH, LQKENI. V was trimmed by 3 bases and J by 3 bases, leaving 10 bases between them. The CDR3 DNA reads TGTGCCAGCTCACCCTCCAGCTTGACAGATACGCAGTATTTT. Amino acids: CASSPSSLTDTQYF.

This clonotype was counted many times. The chain joins TRBV20-1 to TRBJ2-7; D gene ambiguous. The CDR3 extends over 11 amino acids. V dropped 3 bases and J dropped 3 bases, with 6 bases sitting between them. Germline lookup yields CDR1 DFQATT and CDR2 SNEGSKA (reference sequence). DNA of the CDR3: TGCAGTGCTAGTCCCTACTACGAGCAGTACTTC. It yields the protein CSASPYYEQYF.

The CDR3 region has the DNA TGTGCCAGCAGTTACTCGTTGGGGGCTGGGGCCAACGTCCTGACTTTC. It is translated as CASSYSLGAGANVLTF. This chain uses TRBV6-2 or TRBV6-3 with TRBJ2-6; D assignment may be TRBD1 or TRBD2 (5 bases each). V lost 0 bases and J lost 2, with 8 bases in between. The CDR3 runs to 16 residues. Germline loops: CDR1 MNHEY, CDR2 SVGEGT.

This clonotype turned up a few times. The chain carries TRBV5-1 and TRBJ1-1; no clear D gene. Germline CDR1 is SGHRS and CDR2 is YFSETQ. The CDR3 is 14 residues long. V lost 2 bases and J lost 0, with 8 bases in between. CDR3 bases: TGCGCCAGCAGCTTTGGAAACATGAACACTGAAGCTTTCTTT. This sequence encodes CASSFGNMNTEAFF.

This clonotype appeared a few times. This chain uses TRBV19 with TRBJ2-6, with TRBD1 identical over 8 bases. Trimming at V came to 6 bases and at J to 6 bases, leaving 7 bases not matched to a gene. CDR3 length: 15 amino acids. Germline V CDR1 and CDR2: LNHDA, SQIVND (reference sequence). The CDR3 DNA reads as TGTGCCAGTAGGGACCCAGGGGGCCAGGCCAACGTCCTGACTTTC. As protein: CASRDPGGQANVLTF. Looking up the rest from reference TRBV19 and TRBJ2-6 gives the full variable domain: DGGITQSPKYLFRKEGQNVTLSCEQNLNHDAMYWYRQDPGQGLRLIYYSQIVNDFQKGDIAEGYSVSREKKESFPLTVTSAQKNPTAFYLCASRDPGGQANVLTFGAGSRLTVL.

The V gene is TRBV20-1, the J gene TRBJ1-1; D remains unclear. CDR1 is DFQATT and CDR2 is SNEGSKA in the germline V gene (reference sequence). V was pared by 5 bases and J by 3 bases, with 16 bases between. The length of the CDR3 is 14 residues. CDR3 bases: TGCAGTGCTTTTCCGTTAGGGATTGACACTGAAGCTTTCTTT. This sequence encodes CSAFPLGIDTEAFF.